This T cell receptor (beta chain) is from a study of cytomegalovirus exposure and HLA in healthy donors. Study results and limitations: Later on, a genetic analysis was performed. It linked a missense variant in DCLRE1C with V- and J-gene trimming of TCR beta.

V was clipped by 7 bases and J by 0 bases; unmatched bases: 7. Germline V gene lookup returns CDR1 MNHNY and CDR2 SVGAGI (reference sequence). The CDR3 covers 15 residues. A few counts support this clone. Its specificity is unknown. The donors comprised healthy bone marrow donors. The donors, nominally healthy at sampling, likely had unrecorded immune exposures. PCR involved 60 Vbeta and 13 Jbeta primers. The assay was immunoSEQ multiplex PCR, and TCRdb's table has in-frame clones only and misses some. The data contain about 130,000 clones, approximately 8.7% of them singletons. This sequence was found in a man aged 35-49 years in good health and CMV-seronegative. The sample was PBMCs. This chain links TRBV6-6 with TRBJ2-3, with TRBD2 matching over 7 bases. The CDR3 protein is CASTQLASSTDTQYF. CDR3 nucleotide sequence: TGTGCCAGCACTCAACTAGCGTCTAGCACAGATACGCAGTATTTT.